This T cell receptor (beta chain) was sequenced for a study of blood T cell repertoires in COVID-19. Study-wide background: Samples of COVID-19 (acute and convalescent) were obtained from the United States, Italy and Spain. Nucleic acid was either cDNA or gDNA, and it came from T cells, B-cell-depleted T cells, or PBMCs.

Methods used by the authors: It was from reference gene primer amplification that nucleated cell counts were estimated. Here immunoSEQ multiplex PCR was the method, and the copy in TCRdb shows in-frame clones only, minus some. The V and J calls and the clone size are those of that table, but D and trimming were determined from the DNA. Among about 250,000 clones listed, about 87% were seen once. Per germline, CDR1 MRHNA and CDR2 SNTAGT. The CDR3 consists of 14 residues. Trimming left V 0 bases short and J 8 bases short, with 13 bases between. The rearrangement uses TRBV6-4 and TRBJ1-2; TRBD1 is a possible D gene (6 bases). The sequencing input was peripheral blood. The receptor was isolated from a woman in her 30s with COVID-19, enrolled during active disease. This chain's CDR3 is CASSDSWGLGGYTF. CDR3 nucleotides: TGTGCCAGCAGTGACTCTTGGGGGCTGGGAGGCTACACCTTC.